A single sample is the source of the 9 T cell receptor beta chains below, sequenced in a study of OX40 agonist ivuxolimab in advanced cancers. TCRdb's copy holds only in-frame clones and misses some; the assay was immunoSEQ multiplex PCR. The sample records more than 70,000 clones, roughly 90% being singletons. The sample was CD4+ or CD8+ T cells sorted from blood, taken in a trial of the OX40 agonist ivuxolimab. Source of these receptors: an adult with an advanced solid tumor such as melanoma, head and neck, liver or kidney cancer.

This chain uses TRBV19 with TRBJ2-2; possibly TRBD2 for D (6 bases). The germline CDR1 and CDR2 sequences are LNHDA and SQIVND (reference sequence). V lost 1 base and J lost 1, with 7 bases in between. The CDR3 contains 15 residues. The CDR3 nucleotides are TGTGCCAGTAGTATAGGGCGGGAGAACACCGGGGAGCTGTTTTTT. Its translation is CASSIGRENTGELFF.

The J gene is TRBJ1-6, the V gene TRBV7-9; the D is unclear. The CDR3 runs 13 residues. V was pared by 4 bases and J by 15 bases, with 16 bases between. Germline CDR1 SEHNR, CDR2 FQNEAQ (reference sequence). The CDR3: CASSSSSHGNLHF. CDR3 nucleotide sequence: TGTGCCAGCAGCTCCTCCTCACATGGCAACCTCCACTTT.

The chain links TRBV11-2 to TRBJ2-5; D tentatively fits TRBD1 or TRBD2 (5 bases each). Germline loops: CDR1 SGHAT, CDR2 FQNNGV. This CDR3 region has 16 residues. V lost 5 bases, J lost 5 bases, and 21 bases lay in between. In DNA form, the CDR3 reads TGTGCCAGCAGCATCGCCCGACGGGGCTGGAGCGAGACCCAGTACTTC. Its translation: CASSIARRGWSETQYF.

The genes are TRBV5-4 and TRBJ1-2; a weak D match, TRBD1 (6 bases). CDR1 SGHNT and CDR2 YYREEE come from the germline V gene (reference sequence). With 3 bases removed from V and 5 bases from J, the gap between germline ends came to 11 bases. CDR3 length: 13 amino acids. The CDR3 DNA follows: TGTGCCAGCAGCTCCAACAGGGAATATGGCTACACCTTC. This encodes CASSSNREYGYTF.

The chain carries TRBV7-2 and TRBJ2-2; no clear D gene. Germline CDR1 is SGHTA and CDR2 is FQGNSA. V lost 2 bases and J 1 base, leaving 17 bases between the germline ends. This CDR3 region has 18 residues. CDR3 loop: CASSLNSRKYRNTGELFF. The DNA for the CDR3 is TGTGCCAGCAGCTTAAATAGTAGGAAGTACAGGAACACCGGGGAGCTGTTTTTT.

The chain recombines TRBV11-2 with TRBJ2-5, with a tentative D call TRBD2 (5 bases). Per germline, CDR1 SGHAT and CDR2 FQNNGV. This CDR3 is built from 15 residues. V gave up 2 bases and J gave up 5 bases, with 15 bases separating them. For the CDR3, the DNA is TGTGCCAGCAGCTTATCCCCGGCGGGCGGGGAGACCCAGTACTTC. Its translation is CASSLSPAGGETQYF.

The gene calls are TRBV7-3 and TRBJ2-3; 7 bases map to TRBD2. The germline CDR1 and CDR2 sequences are SGHTA and FQGTGA. The CDR3 consists of 15 residues. The trim removed 1 base at V and 3 bases at J, leaving 4 bases unmatched. In DNA, the CDR3 is TGTGCCAGCAGCTTAAGAGGGAGGGCTACAGATACGCAGTATTTT. Amino acids: CASSLRGRATDTQYF.

This chain uses TRBV9 with TRBJ2-1; no clear D gene. The germline CDR1 and CDR2 sequences are SGDLS and YYNGEE. V shed 3 bases and J shed 6 bases, with 13 bases lying between them. The CDR3 consists of 14 residues. As DNA, the CDR3 is TGTGCCAGCAGCGATCGGGCCGGAAGCAATGAGCAGTTCTTC. It is translated as CASSDRAGSNEQFF. The full variable domain, completed using reference TRBV9 and TRBJ2-1, is DSGVTQTPKHLITATGQRVTLRCSPRSGDLSVYWYQQSLDQGLQFLIQYYNGEERAKGNILERFSAQQFPDLHSELNLSSLELGDSALYFCASSDRAGSNEQFFGPGTRLTVL.

The J gene is TRBJ2-7, the V gene TRBV5-1; D may be TRBD2 (6 bases). Germline V gives CDR1 SGHRS, CDR2 YFSETQ. V was pared by 7 bases and J by 4 bases, with 18 bases between. This CDR3 has 14 amino acids. CDR3 residues: CASAAGSGLYEQYF. The DNA for the CDR3 is TGCGCCAGCGCTGCGGGATCTGGTCTGTACGAGCAGTACTTC.